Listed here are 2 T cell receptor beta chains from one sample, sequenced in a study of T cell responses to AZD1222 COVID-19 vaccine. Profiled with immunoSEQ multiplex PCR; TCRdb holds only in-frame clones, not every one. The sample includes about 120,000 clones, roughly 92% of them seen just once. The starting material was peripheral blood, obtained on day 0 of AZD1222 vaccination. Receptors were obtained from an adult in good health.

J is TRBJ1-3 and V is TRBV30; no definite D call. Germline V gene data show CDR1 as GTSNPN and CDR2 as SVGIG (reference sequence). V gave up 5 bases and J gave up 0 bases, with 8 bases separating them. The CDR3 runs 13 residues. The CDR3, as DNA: TGTGCCTGGGAAGCCTTCTCTGGAAACACCATATATTTT. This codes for CAWEAFSGNTIYF.

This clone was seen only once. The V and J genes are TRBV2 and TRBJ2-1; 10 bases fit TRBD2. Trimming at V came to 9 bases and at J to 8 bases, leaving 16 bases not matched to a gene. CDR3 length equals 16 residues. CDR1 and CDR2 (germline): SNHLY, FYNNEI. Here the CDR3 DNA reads TGTGCCAGTACCGTGACATGGCTAGCGGGAGTTGATGAGCAGTTCTTC. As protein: CASTVTWLAGVDEQFF.